The rows below give T cell receptor beta chains drawn from one sample of a study of cytotoxic CD8 clonotypes in ibrutinib-treated CLL. TCRdb keeps only in-frame clones here, not all; method: immunoSEQ multiplex PCR. Of approximately 97,000 clones listed, around 77% are singletons. The specimen was PBMCs, collected after 24 months of ibrutinib treatment. Source of these receptors: a human donor with chronic lymphocytic leukemia. Each CDR3 is given without its conserved first and last residue. Clone size appears in some rows only: once, few, many, or a class for an expanded clone.

J gene: TRBJ1-1; V gene: TRBV5-1; clone size: -; CDR3 protein: ASSRRQDEFTEAF
J gene: TRBJ2-5; V gene: TRBV6-5; clone size: -; CDR3 protein: ASRSDRGRRETQY
J gene: TRBJ1-2; V gene: TRBV5-6; clone size: few; CDR3 protein: ASSPGERGYT
J gene: TRBJ2-1; V gene: TRBV7-2; clone size: -; CDR3 protein: ASSLGGRAYNEQF
J gene: TRBJ2-7; V gene: TRBV10-2; clone size: -; CDR3 protein: ASRTSGSYEQY
J gene: TRBJ2-7; V gene: TRBV28; clone size: -; CDR3 protein: ASSLPSSGSHEQY
J gene: TRBJ2-1; V gene: TRBV11-3; clone size: -; CDR3 protein: ASSFQGAFPYNEQF
J gene: TRBJ2-1; V gene: TRBV6-1; clone size: -; CDR3 protein: ASKTLALDNEQF
J gene: TRBJ2-2; V gene: TRBV10-3; clone size: -; CDR3 protein: AITGFQTGELF
J gene: TRBJ2-3; V gene: TRBV10-1; clone size: -; CDR3 protein: ASSGGGTDTQY
J gene: TRBJ2-2; V gene: TRBV6-4; clone size: -; CDR3 protein: ASSDSGRAGELF
J gene: TRBJ2-5; V gene: TRBV6-6; clone size: once; CDR3 protein: ASTKSGTGGGETQY
J gene: TRBJ1-5; V gene: TRBV28; clone size: once; CDR3 protein: ASLGRFGNQPQH
J gene: TRBJ1-3; V gene: TRBV28; clone size: -; CDR3 protein: ASNEDVSSGNTIY
J gene: TRBJ1-1; V gene: TRBV6-5; clone size: -; CDR3 protein: ASSYLWTRGTEAF
J gene: TRBJ2-1; V gene: TRBV19; clone size: -; CDR3 protein: ASSIPGTGVGNEQF
J gene: TRBJ2-7; V gene: TRBV27; clone size: medium-sized; CDR3 protein: ASRREDEQY
J gene: TRBJ2-3; V gene: TRBV5-1; clone size: few; CDR3 protein: ASSLRGTDLNDPDTQY
J gene: TRBJ2-3; V gene: TRBV5-1; clone size: -; CDR3 protein: ASRIAGLAGGDTQY
J gene: TRBJ2-3; V gene: TRBV9; clone size: -; CDR3 protein: ASSAGGRTDTQY
J gene: TRBJ2-5; V gene: TRBV28; clone size: -; CDR3 protein: ASSLSGTLETQY
J gene: TRBJ1-2; V gene: TRBV19; clone size: -; CDR3 protein: ATYSPRGRSNYGYT
J gene: TRBJ2-7; V gene: TRBV6-5; clone size: -; CDR3 protein: ASSYGTSGGAREQY
J gene: TRBJ2-2; V gene: TRBV9; clone size: -; CDR3 protein: ASSVAPRADTGELF
J gene: TRBJ2-7; V gene: TRBV11-2; clone size: -; CDR3 protein: ASSGLSYEQY
J gene: TRBJ1-2; V gene: TRBV9; clone size: -; CDR3 protein: ASSVAEGGYGYT
J gene: TRBJ1-3; V gene: TRBV10-3; clone size: -; CDR3 protein: AIRQGLGSGNTIY
J gene: TRBJ1-2; V gene: TRBV15; clone size: -; CDR3 protein: ATSRVLGRVFAFHYGYT
J gene: TRBJ1-1; V gene: TRBV7-9; clone size: -; CDR3 protein: ASSTGQGVDTEAF
J gene: TRBJ1-4; V gene: TRBV19; clone size: once; CDR3 protein: ASTSQRKLF
J gene: TRBJ1-1; V gene: TRBV19; clone size: -; CDR3 protein: ASSTPTGRLNRAF
J gene: TRBJ2-1; V gene: TRBV4-1; clone size: -; CDR3 protein: ASSQERRVAQQSYNEQF
J gene: TRBJ2-7; V gene: TRBV7-9; clone size: -; CDR3 protein: ASSPRASGTSYEQY
J gene: TRBJ1-1; V gene: TRBV7-6; clone size: -; CDR3 protein: ASSLGGAGTEAF
J gene: TRBJ2-1; V gene: TRBV2; clone size: -; CDR3 protein: AQQPPAYNEQF
J gene: TRBJ1-2; V gene: TRBV19; clone size: -; CDR3 protein: ASSGGKSGYT
J gene: TRBJ2-2; V gene: TRBV4-3; clone size: -; CDR3 protein: ASSQDGDRATGELF
J gene: TRBJ2-6; V gene: TRBV2; clone size: few; CDR3 protein: ASNPPTGANVLT
J gene: TRBJ1-4; V gene: TRBV5-6; clone size: -; CDR3 protein: ASSFDRDATNEKLF
J gene: TRBJ1-5; V gene: TRBV6-1; clone size: -; CDR3 protein: ASSEAYVAYSNQPQH
J gene: TRBJ2-7; V gene: TRBV18; clone size: -; CDR3 protein: ASSPGGRASGEQY
J gene: TRBJ2-4; V gene: TRBV27; clone size: -; CDR3 protein: ASSRGLATDIQY
J gene: TRBJ2-7; V gene: TRBV30; clone size: few; CDR3 protein: AWSGAFMRNYEQY
J gene: TRBJ2-7; V gene: TRBV5-1; clone size: -; CDR3 protein: ASSPGGEYEQY
J gene: TRBJ2-2; V gene: TRBV9; clone size: -; CDR3 protein: ASSVVGTVNTGELF
J gene: TRBJ1-5; V gene: TRBV12-5; clone size: -; CDR3 protein: ASGLGFNQPQH
J gene: TRBJ2-7; V gene: TRBV7-2; clone size: -; CDR3 protein: ASSPPGQGVYEQY